This record looks at one T cell receptor (beta chain) sequence and its context. The data derive from a study of beta chain features in type 1 diabetes. Of the isolated RNA, all was reverse transcribed, and so the sequenced material was expressed TCRB transcripts. Only in-frame clones appear in the TCRdb table, and some are missing; sequencing was by immunoSEQ multiplex PCR. The profile shows some 44,000 clones, about 51% of them singletons. Germline CDR1 reads KGHSH; CDR2 reads LQKENI. V was trimmed by 3 bases and J by 2 bases, leaving 10 bases between them. The CDR3 sequence is 14 residues long. The TCR comes from a woman between 18 and 29 years old in good health. The chain carries TRBV18 and TRBJ1-2, with D possibly TRBD1 on 5 matching bases. The sample consisted of Tregs from blood. The CDR3 spells CASSPTGENYGYTF. CDR3 DNA: TGTGCCAGCTCACCGACGGGGGAAAACTATGGCTACACCTTC.